There are a few counts of the clone carrying this T cell receptor beta chain. Its matching antigen is unknown. The CDR3 length is 16 residues. Trimming cost V 5 bases and J 7 bases, with 21 bases left between them. The germline V gene encodes CDR1 MNHEY and CDR2 SMNVEV (reference sequence). The data derive from a study of TIL therapy for anti-PD-1-resistant metastatic lung cancer. About the study: Median patient age was almost 55, ranging about 38-80 years. Broader study findings: Many TIL product clones were absent from baseline tumor, suggesting clonal contraction.

This was the immunoSEQ v3 assay. Measured with immunoSEQ multiplex PCR; TCRdb has only the in-frame clones, and not every one. The sample carries about 26,000 clones, 60% to 80% recorded once. The time point was: pre-treatment sample, taken before nivolumab and TIL therapy. Most excised metastases sampled were pleural nodules or supraclavicular lymph nodes. The source is a woman aged 30 to 85 with non-small cell lung cancer. Sequencing used tumor tissue, obtained at baseline. This chain uses TRBV27 with TRBJ1-5, with a possible D match to TRBD1 (5 bases). This CDR3 reads CASSPKAGQLWQPQHF. The CDR3, as DNA: TGTGCCAGCAGTCCCAAGGCAGGGCAACTTTGGCAGCCCCAGCATTTT.